Below, 9 T cell receptor beta chains from the same sample are listed, as sequenced in a study of early stage breast cancer tumors. The protocol was immunoSEQ multiplex PCR, while the TCRdb copy is restricted to in-frame clones and leaves out a portion. The sample has some 70,000 clones; more than 65% are singletons. The sequenced material came from blood. The receptors were sampled from a person between 55 and 69 years old with breast cancer.

Only one count was recorded for this clone. V is TRBV7-9 and J is TRBJ1-2; D possibly corresponds to TRBD1 (5 bases). Trimming left V 2 bases short and J 0 bases short, with 13 bases between. The V gene's germline CDR1 is SEHNR and CDR2 FQNEAQ (reference sequence). The CDR3 loop spans 16 amino acids. CDR3 sequence reads: CASSLSGAGSNYGYTF. For the CDR3, the DNA is TGTGCCAGCAGCTTATCCGGGGCAGGGTCTAACTATGGCTACACCTTC.

The gene calls are TRBV7-9 and TRBJ1-1; a weak D match, TRBD1 (5 bases). V shed 5 bases and J shed 5 bases, with 18 bases lying between them. CDR3 length: 15 residues. The germline gives CDR1 SEHNR, CDR2 FQNEAQ (reference sequence). The CDR3 sequence is CASSLYGGGGTEAFF. The CDR3 DNA reads as TGTGCCAGCAGCCTATACGGGGGAGGTGGAACTGAAGCTTTCTTT. Looking up the rest from reference TRBV7-9 and TRBJ1-1 gives the full variable domain: DTGVSQNPRHKITKRGQNVTFRCDPISEHNRLYWYRQTLGQGPEFLTYFQNEAQLEKSRLLSDRFSAERPKGSFSTLEIQRTEQGDSAMYLCASSLYGGGGTEAFFGQGTRLTVV.

This clone was seen a handful of times. The chain employs TRBV19 and TRBJ2-3; the match to TRBD2 covers 8 bases. The germline V gene has CDR1 LNHDA and CDR2 SQIVND (reference sequence). The V and J ends lost 11 bases and 3 bases, in that order; junction bases with no gene match: 7. The CDR3 totals 13 residues. The DNA of the CDR3 is TGTGCCGGGCGGGAGGCCGGAACAGATACGCAGTATTTT. It codes for CAGREAGTDTQYF.

CDR3 loop: CSVGSGGTIYF. CDR3 DNA: TGCAGCGTTGGTTCGGGAGGCACCATATATTTT. The gene calls are TRBV29-1 and TRBJ1-3; D remains unclear. The CDR3 length is 11 residues. Germline V gene data show CDR1 as SQVTM and CDR2 as ANQGSEA. With 4 bases removed from V and 9 bases from J, the gap between germline ends came to 10 bases.

The chain is built from TRBV30 and TRBJ2-1; TRBD1 matches at 7 bases. There are 13 residues in the CDR3. Germline CDR1 and CDR2: GTSNPN and SVGIG (reference sequence). V shed 7 bases and J 2 bases; nucleotides not matched to a gene: 5. The CDR3 spells CASSTGPYNEQFF. As DNA, the CDR3 is TGTGCCTCTTCGACAGGGCCCTACAATGAGCAGTTCTTC.

This clone was observed a few times. The gene calls are TRBV2 and TRBJ1-4, with D maybe TRBD1 (5 bases). Germline V gene lookup returns CDR1 SNHLY and CDR2 FYNNEI. The V and J ends lost 8 bases and 4 bases respectively, with 8 bases between them. CDR3 size: 12 residues. Here the CDR3 reads CASRGINEKLFF. CDR3 bases: TGTGCCAGCCGGGGGATTAATGAAAAACTGTTTTTT.

This clone was counted a few times. This sequence joins TRBV10-3 and TRBJ2-7; no clear D. The V and J ends lost 9 bases and 6 bases respectively, with 15 bases between them. The CDR3 is 12 amino acids. Germline V gene lookup returns CDR1 ENHRY and CDR2 SYGVKD. The CDR3 nucleotides are TGTGCCATTGGACCGCGATTCGGCGAGCAGTACTTC. Protein sequence: CAIGPRFGEQYF.

This sequence joins TRBV7-9 and TRBJ2-3, with D hard to call. The CDR3 contains 12 residues. Trimming pared 1 base from V and 1 base from J, leaving 0 bases between. Germline CDR1 SEHNR, CDR2 FQNEAQ (reference sequence). Here the CDR3 DNA reads TGTGCCAGCAGCTTAGGCACAGATACGCAGTATTTT. This translates into CASSLGTDTQYF. The full variable domain, in which reference TRBV7-9 and TRBJ2-3 provide the parts outside the CDR3, is DTGVSQNPRHKITKRGQNVTFRCDPISEHNRLYWYRQTLGQGPEFLTYFQNEAQLEKSRLLSDRFSAERPKGSFSTLEIQRTEQGDSAMYLCASSLGTDTQYFGPGTRLTVL.

The chain joins TRBV5-1 to TRBJ2-7; tentatively, D is TRBD1 (5 bases). Trimming shortened V by 0 bases and J by 3 bases, and 13 bases separated the two germline ends. The germline gives CDR1 SGHRS, CDR2 YFSETQ. The CDR3 has 15 residues. CDR3 sequence: CASSLAPTANYEQYF. For the CDR3, the DNA is TGCGCCAGCAGCTTGGCACCGACAGCGAACTACGAGCAGTACTTC.